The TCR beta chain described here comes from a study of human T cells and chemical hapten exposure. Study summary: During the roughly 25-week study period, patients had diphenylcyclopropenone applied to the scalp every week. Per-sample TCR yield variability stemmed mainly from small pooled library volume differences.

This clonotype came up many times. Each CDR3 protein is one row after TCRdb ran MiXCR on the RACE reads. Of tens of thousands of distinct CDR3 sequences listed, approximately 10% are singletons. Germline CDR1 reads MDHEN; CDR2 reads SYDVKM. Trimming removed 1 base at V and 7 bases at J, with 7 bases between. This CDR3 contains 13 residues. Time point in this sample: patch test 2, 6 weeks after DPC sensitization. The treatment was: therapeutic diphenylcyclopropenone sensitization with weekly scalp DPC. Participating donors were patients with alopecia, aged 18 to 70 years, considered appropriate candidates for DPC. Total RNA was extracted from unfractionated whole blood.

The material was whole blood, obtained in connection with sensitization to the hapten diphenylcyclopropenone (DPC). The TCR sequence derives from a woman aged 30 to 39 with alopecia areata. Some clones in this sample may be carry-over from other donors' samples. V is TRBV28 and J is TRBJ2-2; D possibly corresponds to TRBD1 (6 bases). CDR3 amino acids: CASSLSQGGELFF. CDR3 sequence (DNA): TGTGCCAGCAGTTTATCACAGGGCGGGGAGCTGTTTTTT. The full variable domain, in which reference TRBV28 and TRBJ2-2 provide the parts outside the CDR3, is DVKVTQSSRYLVKRTGEKVFLECVQDMDHENMFWYRQDPGLGLRLIYFSYDVKMKEKGDIPEGYSVSREKKERFSLILESASTNQTSMYLCASSLSQGGELFFGEGSRLTVL.